This TCR beta chain was captured in a study of low-dose radiotherapy and immunotherapy resistance in tumors. For the study at large: Participants in Cohort 1 were administered 0.5 Gy per fraction at 2-week intervals, to a cumulative dose of 6.5 Gy.

TRAV- and TRBV-specific primers primed first-strand cDNA, covering alpha and beta chains. TCRs were put through 20 PCR cycles of amplification with Phusion. A constant-region primer and the V-primer adapter served as the primer pair. Each CDR3 protein is one row after TCRdb ran MiXCR on the reads. Found here are around 80,000 distinct CDR3 sequences, approximately 17% of them singletons; the top ten hold roughly 6%. Noted time point: before trial treatment. Treatment of the donors consisted of nivolumab and ipilimumab (plus aspirin, low-dose cyclophosphamide and low-dose radiotherapy). About this clonotype: A far larger clone is one nucleotide away, so this likely arose from a read error.

This clonotype was sampled from a male donor with prostate cancer. This sample comprised PBMCs, obtained before treatment.

The CDR3 here is CASSLWGYEQYF. CDR3 DNA sequence: TGTGCCAGCAGCTTGTGGGGCTACGAGCAGTACTTC. This chain joins TRBV5-4 and TRBJ2-7; D remains ambiguous. Germline assignment: CDR1 SGHNT and CDR2 YYREEE (reference sequence). V lost 1 base to trimming and J lost 3 bases, with 5 bases between them. The CDR3 sequence is 12 residues long.